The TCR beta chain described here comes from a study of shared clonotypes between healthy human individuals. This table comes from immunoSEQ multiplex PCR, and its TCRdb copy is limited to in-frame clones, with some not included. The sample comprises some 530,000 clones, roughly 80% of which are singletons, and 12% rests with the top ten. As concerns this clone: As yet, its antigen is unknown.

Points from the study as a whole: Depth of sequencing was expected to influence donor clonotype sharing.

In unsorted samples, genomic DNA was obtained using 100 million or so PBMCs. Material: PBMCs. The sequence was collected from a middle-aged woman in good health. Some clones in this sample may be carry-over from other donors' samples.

The CDR3 region is CASSSHRASYEQYF. Written as DNA, the CDR3 is TGTGCCAGCAGCAGCCACAGGGCATCCTACGAGCAGTACTTC. The chain employs TRBV21-1 and TRBJ2-7; the table names TRBD1, a call not compared with the DNA. TRBV21-1 is flagged as a pseudogene. The CDR3 length is 14 residues.